A selection of T cell receptor beta chains follows, all from one sample in a study of blood T cell repertoires in COVID-19. Clones were sequenced by immunoSEQ multiplex PCR, and TCRdb holds only the in-frame ones, with some missing. The sample lists more than 300,000 clones, over 90% occurring once. Material for sequencing was PBMCs or T cells enriched from blood (not recorded which). The receptors originated from a young woman who had been exposed to COVID-19. Both conserved end residues are part of each CDR3. A D gene is named only where the DNA matches it firmly. Clone size is given for some rows only: seen once, a few or many times, or a class if the clone is expanded.

clone_size: .
j_call: TRBJ2-1
d_call: TRBD2
v_call: TRBV19
cdr3_nt: TGTGCCAGTAGTCTAGCGGGGGGCTACAATGAGCAGTTCTTC
cdr3_aa: CASSLAGGYNEQFF

clone_size: once
j_call: TRBJ2-7
d_call: .
v_call: TRBV5-1
cdr3_nt: TGCGCCAGCAGCTACGGGGACTACGAGCAGTACTTC
cdr3_aa: CASSYGDYEQYF

clone_size: .
j_call: TRBJ2-7
d_call: TRBD2
v_call: TRBV11-2
cdr3_nt: TGTGCCAGCAGCGCGGCCGGGAGGTACTACGAGCAGTACTTC
cdr3_aa: CASSAAGRYYEQYF

clone_size: .
j_call: TRBJ1-6
d_call: .
v_call: TRBV27
cdr3_nt: TGTGCCACCCAGCGGGACTGGTCTTCCTCACCCCTCCACTTT
cdr3_aa: CATQRDWSSSPLHF

clone_size: .
j_call: TRBJ2-7
d_call: .
v_call: TRBV7-6
cdr3_nt: TGTGCCAGCAGCTTAGGGACGACAGGTACGAGCTCCTACGAGCAGTACTTC
cdr3_aa: CASSLGTTGTSSYEQYF

clone_size: .
j_call: TRBJ1-6
d_call: .
v_call: TRBV10-3
cdr3_nt: TGTGCCATCAGTGAAGGGGGTGGTCGTAATTCACCCCTCCACTTT
cdr3_aa: CAISEGGGRNSPLHF

clone_size: .
j_call: TRBJ1-4
d_call: .
v_call: TRBV30
cdr3_nt: TGTGCCTGGAGTGTAGACACCTATGAAAAACTGTTTTTT
cdr3_aa: CAWSVDTYEKLFF

clone_size: .
j_call: TRBJ2-7
d_call: TRBD1
v_call: TRBV4-3
cdr3_nt: TGCGCCAGCAGCCAAGTTTTCCCGGACAGGGTTTATCGGGAGCAGTACTTC
cdr3_aa: CASSQVFPDRVYREQYF

clone_size: .
j_call: TRBJ2-3
d_call: TRBD2
v_call: TRBV30
cdr3_nt: TGTGCCTGGACGGGGGGGGGCACAGATACGCAGTATTTT
cdr3_aa: CAWTGGGTDTQYF

clone_size: once
j_call: TRBJ1-5
d_call: .
v_call: TRBV7-9
cdr3_nt: TGTGCCAGCAGCTCCACCGGGGGGAACGGAGTTGGGCCCCAGCATTTT
cdr3_aa: CASSSTGGNGVGPQHF

clone_size: .
j_call: TRBJ1-2
d_call: .
v_call: TRBV6-2/TRBV6-3
cdr3_nt: TGTGCCAGCAGTTACTCGCCAGGGCTAGGCTATGGCTACACCTTC
cdr3_aa: CASSYSPGLGYGYTF

clone_size: .
j_call: TRBJ2-3
d_call: .
v_call: TRBV5-4
cdr3_nt: TGTGCCAGCAGCCCGCGGGGCAACACAGATACGCAGTATTTT
cdr3_aa: CASSPRGNTDTQYF

clone_size: .
j_call: TRBJ1-6
d_call: .
v_call: TRBV4-1
cdr3_nt: TGCGCCAGCAGCCAAGATTCAGGGATCTCACCCCTCCACTTT
cdr3_aa: CASSQDSGISPLHF

clone_size: .
j_call: TRBJ1-1
d_call: .
v_call: TRBV7-9
cdr3_nt: TGTGCCAGCAGCTTCTTGGAGGAAAACACTGAAGCTTTCTTT
cdr3_aa: CASSFLEENTEAFF

clone_size: .
j_call: TRBJ2-7
d_call: TRBD1
v_call: TRBV24-1
cdr3_nt: TGTGCCACCAGTGAGGCCGGGACAGGGCTGGCCGAGCAGTACTTC
cdr3_aa: CATSEAGTGLAEQYF

clone_size: .
j_call: TRBJ2-5
d_call: .
v_call: TRBV5-1
cdr3_nt: TGCGCCAGCAGCTTCGACAGAAAGGCTCGAGAGACCCAGTACTTC
cdr3_aa: CASSFDRKARETQYF

clone_size: .
j_call: TRBJ1-1
d_call: .
v_call: TRBV12-2
cdr3_nt: TGTGCAAGTCGGGGGGGACTACCCCGCGGTGAAGCTTTCTTT
cdr3_aa: CASRGGLPRGEAFF

clone_size: .
j_call: TRBJ1-2
d_call: .
v_call: TRBV19
cdr3_nt: TGTGCCACGGGCCCTACAGGGTTTCCTCGCGACTATGGCTACACCTTC
cdr3_aa: CATGPTGFPRDYGYTF

clone_size: .
j_call: TRBJ1-5
d_call: .
v_call: TRBV6-6
cdr3_nt: TGTGCCAGCAGTCCCTCAACTTGGACAGCATATAGCAATCAGCCCCAGCATTTT
cdr3_aa: CASSPSTWTAYSNQPQHF

clone_size: .
j_call: TRBJ1-2
d_call: .
v_call: TRBV12-3/TRBV12-4
cdr3_nt: TGTGCCAGCACCCCGAACAGGGTTGGCTACACCTTC
cdr3_aa: CASTPNRVGYTF

clone_size: .
j_call: TRBJ1-2
d_call: TRBD1
v_call: TRBV19
cdr3_nt: TGTGCCAGCAATCCGGGACAGGGTTATGGCTACACCTTC
cdr3_aa: CASNPGQGYGYTF

clone_size: .
j_call: TRBJ1-1
d_call: .
v_call: TRBV29-1
cdr3_nt: TGCAGCGTTGAAGACTCGGGGATCCACACTGAAGCTTTCTTT
cdr3_aa: CSVEDSGIHTEAFF

clone_size: .
j_call: TRBJ1-1
d_call: .
v_call: TRBV14
cdr3_nt: TGTGCCAGCAGCCCACGAGGTCCTTTCGGCTACACTGAAGCTTTCTTT
cdr3_aa: CASSPRGPFGYTEAFF

clone_size: .
j_call: TRBJ1-2
d_call: .
v_call: TRBV28
cdr3_nt: TGTGCCAGCAGTTTATACGCAGTAAACTATGGCTACACCTTC
cdr3_aa: CASSLYAVNYGYTF

clone_size: .
j_call: TRBJ1-6
d_call: TRBD1
v_call: TRBV7-2
cdr3_nt: TGTGCCAGCAGCTTAGGGACAGGGATGAGGGCACCCCTCCACTTT
cdr3_aa: CASSLGTGMRAPLHF

clone_size: .
j_call: TRBJ1-2
d_call: TRBD1
v_call: TRBV27
cdr3_nt: TGTGCCAGCAGTCTGGGACAGAGCTATGGCTACACCTTC
cdr3_aa: CASSLGQSYGYTF

clone_size: .
j_call: TRBJ2-1
d_call: TRBD2
v_call: TRBV14
cdr3_nt: TGTGCCAGCAGCCAAGTGCTAGCGGGGGAAAACAATGAGCAGTTCTTC
cdr3_aa: CASSQVLAGENNEQFF

clone_size: .
j_call: TRBJ1-5
d_call: .
v_call: TRBV4-1
cdr3_nt: TGCGCCAGCAGCCAAGATTTTCGCCCCGCGGGCAATCAGCCCCAGCATTTT
cdr3_aa: CASSQDFRPAGNQPQHF

clone_size: .
j_call: TRBJ1-6
d_call: .
v_call: TRBV4-1
cdr3_nt: TGCGCCAGCAGCCAAGCATTAATCGCGGGGCGTTCACCCCTCCACTTT
cdr3_aa: CASSQALIAGRSPLHF

clone_size: .
j_call: TRBJ1-1
d_call: .
v_call: TRBV4-3
cdr3_nt: TGCGCCAGCAGCCCGCGCAGGGGTCGGGGAGACACTGAAGCTTTCTTT
cdr3_aa: CASSPRRGRGDTEAFF

clone_size: .
j_call: TRBJ1-1
d_call: TRBD1
v_call: TRBV3-1/TRBV3-2
cdr3_nt: TGTGCCAGCAGCCAAGATCGTGTGCGGGACAGGGGTACTGAAGCTTTCTTT
cdr3_aa: CASSQDRVRDRGTEAFF

clone_size: .
j_call: TRBJ2-1
d_call: TRBD2
v_call: TRBV10-3
cdr3_nt: TGTGCCATCAGGTCCGGGACTAGCGCCTCCTACAATGAGCAGTTCTTC
cdr3_aa: CAIRSGTSASYNEQFF

clone_size: .
j_call: TRBJ2-2
d_call: .
v_call: TRBV2
cdr3_nt: TGTGCCAGCCGCCTTCTTCCGGCCGGGGAGCTGTTTTTT
cdr3_aa: CASRLLPAGELFF

clone_size: once
j_call: TRBJ1-1
d_call: .
v_call: TRBV27
cdr3_nt: TGTGCCAGCAGCTCAAGCGGGATGAACACTGAAGCTTTCTTT
cdr3_aa: CASSSSGMNTEAFF

clone_size: .
j_call: TRBJ1-2
d_call: TRBD1
v_call: TRBV6-1
cdr3_nt: TGTGCCAGCAGTGATAAGGGGGCGAAGCTCTATGGCTACACCTTC
cdr3_aa: CASSDKGAKLYGYTF

clone_size: .
j_call: TRBJ1-2
d_call: .
v_call: TRBV4-3
cdr3_nt: TGCGCCAGCAGCCATCATTCAGGGGCTGACTATGGCTACACCTTC
cdr3_aa: CASSHHSGADYGYTF

clone_size: .
j_call: TRBJ1-2
d_call: .
v_call: TRBV7-9
cdr3_nt: TGTGCCAGCAGACCACACAGTAACTATGGCTACACCTTC
cdr3_aa: CASRPHSNYGYTF

clone_size: .
j_call: TRBJ1-1
d_call: TRBD1
v_call: TRBV27
cdr3_nt: TGTGCCAGCAGTTTTCGCGACAGGGGCACTGAAGCTTTCTTT
cdr3_aa: CASSFRDRGTEAFF

clone_size: .
j_call: TRBJ1-1
d_call: TRBD1
v_call: TRBV2
cdr3_nt: TGTGCCAGCAGTGCGAGGACAGGGGCCTCTGAAGCTTTCTTT
cdr3_aa: CASSARTGASEAFF

clone_size: .
j_call: TRBJ1-4
d_call: .
v_call: TRBV14
cdr3_nt: TGTGCCAGCAGCCTTAATACCGGGGGTTTTTTTGAAAAACTGTTTTTT
cdr3_aa: CASSLNTGGFFEKLFF

clone_size: .
j_call: TRBJ1-2
d_call: .
v_call: TRBV6-5
cdr3_nt: TGTGCCAGCAGTTACGGGGCCACATATGGCTACACCTTC
cdr3_aa: CASSYGATYGYTF